Presented here are 23 T cell receptor beta chains from one specimen sequenced in a study of blood T cells in healthy people across ages. Together with a sample-barcoded 5' primer, a J-beta primer mix was included in a second PCR lasting roughly 7 to 11 cycles. Each CDR3 protein is one row after TCRdb ran MiXCR on the 5' RACE reads. This sample has 580,000 or so distinct CDR3 sequences; less than 60% occur once, and the top ten carry roughly 24%. Sequenced input: blood. These receptors all stem from a man older than 75 in good health.

The count of this clonotype is one. Just one base apart from a much larger clone, this may be a read error. This chain joins TRBV7-2 and TRBJ2-1, with 7 bases that match TRBD1. The CDR3 runs 14 residues. J gave up 13 bases and V 3 bases, and 12 bases lay outside the gene matches. The germline V gene has CDR1 SGHTA and CDR2 FQGNSA. The CDR3 is CASSFRQGRETQFF. The CDR3 nucleotides are TGTGCCAGCAGCTTCCGACAGGGACGAGAGACCCAGTTCTTC. The variable domain in full, with the rest retrieved from reference TRBV7-2 and TRBJ2-1, is GAGVSQSPSNKVTEKGKDVELRCDPISGHTALYWYRQSLGQGLEFLIYFQGNSAPDKSGLPSDRFSAERTGGSVSTLTIQRTQQEDSAVYLCASSFRQGRETQFFGPGTRLTVL.

In this sample, this clonotype turned up once. This rearrangement joins TRBV7-2 to TRBJ2-3, with a weak D call TRBD1 (5 bases). Trimming took 6 bases from V and 6 from J, leaving 16 bases between them. The CDR3 length is 14 residues. Germline CDR1 SGHTA, CDR2 FQGNSA. The CDR3 DNA is TGTGCCAGCAGTTTCCAGGGCCAATTGGATACGCAGTATTTT. This translates into CASSFQGQLDTQYF. The variable domain in full, completed from reference TRBV7-2 and TRBJ2-3, reads GAGVSQSPSNKVTEKGKDVELRCDPISGHTALYWYRQSLGQGLEFLIYFQGNSAPDKSGLPSDRFSAERTGGSVSTLTIQRTQQEDSAVYLCASSFQGQLDTQYFGPGTRLTVL.

CDR3 DNA: TGTGCCAGCAGCTTACCGGGACAGGGGGCCTATGAGCAGTTCTTC. Its translation: CASSLPGQGAYEQFF. The J gene is TRBJ2-1, the V gene TRBV7-6; 12 bases align to TRBD1. Germline values: CDR1 SGHVS, CDR2 FNYEAQ. Trimming cost V 2 bases and J 8 bases; bases outside gene matches: 4. This CDR3 contains 15 residues.

The chain employs TRBV4-1 and TRBJ2-1, with D unclear. CDR3 length: 12 residues. Germline V gene sequence: CDR1 MGHRA, CDR2 YSYEKL. The V and J ends lost 3 bases and 6 bases respectively, with 6 bases between them. The CDR3 loop reads CASSHKFNEQFF. CDR3 in DNA: TGCGCCAGCAGCCACAAGTTCAATGAGCAGTTCTTC.

The J gene is TRBJ1-2, the V gene TRBV18, with D maybe TRBD1 (6 bases). Trimming took off 1 base at V and 6 bases at J, with 15 bases between the two ends. Germline V gives CDR1 KGHSH, CDR2 LQKENI. CDR3 length: 15 residues. The CDR3 is CASSPLPGEHDGYTF. The CDR3 DNA reads as TGTGCCAGCTCACCACTCCCAGGGGAGCACGATGGCTACACCTTC.

The chain carries TRBV20-1 and TRBJ2-5; 11 nucleotides agree with TRBD2. Looked up from germline, CDR1 is DFQATT and CDR2 is SNEGSKA (reference sequence). The CDR3 sequence is 16 residues long. With 7 bases clipped from V and 0 bases from J, the junction kept 10 bases outside the gene matches. The CDR3 region has the DNA TGCAGTGGGTTGTTTAGCGGGGGGGCTTACCAAGAGACCCAGTACTTC. This sequence encodes CSGLFSGGAYQETQYF.

This rearrangement joins TRBV12-3 or TRBV12-4 to TRBJ2-5; either TRBD1 or TRBD2 may fit D (5 bases each). Trimming shortened V by 8 bases and J by 5 bases, and 15 bases separated the two germline ends. The CDR3 extends over 13 amino acids. CDR3 bases: TGTGCCAGCGCCCAGGGAGCTATGGAGACCCAGTACTTC. Amino acids: CASAQGAMETQYF.

This clonotype was observed once. CDR3 DNA sequence: TGCAGTGCAGGGAAGAGTTTCGGTCTGGGCAAAAACATTCAGTACTTC. The encoded protein is CSAGKSFGLGKNIQYF. The V call is TRBV20-1, the J call TRBJ2-4; the D is unclear. CDR1 DFQATT and CDR2 SNEGSKA come from the germline V gene (reference sequence). The CDR3 has 16 residues. V lost 6 bases and J lost 3, with 21 bases in between.

The chain joins TRBV20-1 to TRBJ2-5, with TRBD2 identical over 12 bases. Trimming took 6 bases from V and 5 from J; bases not matched to a gene: 4. Per germline, CDR1 DFQATT and CDR2 SNEGSKA (reference sequence). The CDR3 contains 13 residues. DNA for the CDR3: TGCAGTGCCCGACTAGCGGGAGTGGAGACCCAGTACTTC. This translates into CSARLAGVETQYF.

This clonotype came up many times. The genes are TRBV6-6 and TRBJ2-7; TRBD2 agrees at 7 bases. V lost 7 bases, J lost 1 base, and 7 bases stayed unmatched. CDR1 and CDR2 from the germline V gene are MNHNY and SVGAGI (reference sequence). The CDR3 extends over 14 amino acids. The CDR3 bases are TGTGCCAGCACCAGGACTAGTCTGTCCTACGAGCAGTACTTC. Translating gives CASTRTSLSYEQYF.

This clonotype was counted a single time. The gene calls are TRBV7-2 and TRBJ2-6, with D maybe TRBD2 (6 bases). The CDR3 contains 17 residues. Between the trimmed V and J ends, which lost 0 bases and 0 bases, there was a span of 9 bases. From germline, CDR1 is SGHTA and CDR2 FQGNSA. As DNA, the CDR3 is TGTGCCAGCAGCTTAGCGGGGGGTTACTCTGGGGCCAACGTCCTGACTTTC. This translates into CASSLAGGYSGANVLTF.

This chain links TRBV7-9 with TRBJ2-4; the match to TRBD2 covers 7 bases. This CDR3 has 17 amino acids. CDR1 SEHNR and CDR2 FQNEAQ come from the germline V gene (reference sequence). V gave up 5 bases and J gave up 0 bases; unmatched junction bases: 10. DNA of the CDR3: TGTGCCAGCAGCCCCCCGGGAGGATTCATAGCCAAAAACATTCAGTACTTC. Protein: CASSPPGGFIAKNIQYF.

A few counts support this clonotype. Since a much larger clone is just one base distant, this may be a read error. This chain links TRBV6-6 with TRBJ2-5; D is undetermined. The CDR3 has 12 amino acids. Between the trimmed V and J ends, which lost 5 bases and 11 bases, there was a span of 15 bases. Germline CDR1 is MNHNY and CDR2 is SVGAGI (reference sequence). CDR3 bases: TGTGCCAGCAGTCCCGAGTGGGGTGAGCAGTACTTC. It is translated as CASSPEWGEQYF.

The chain employs TRBV15 and TRBJ1-2, with D maybe TRBD1 (5 bases). This CDR3 comprises 13 residues. CDR1 LNHNV and CDR2 YYDKDF come from the germline V gene (reference sequence). Trimming took 11 bases from V and 3 from J, leaving 16 bases between them. For the CDR3, the DNA is TGTGCCCCCCGGGAGGGGCGTGACTATGGCTACACCTTC. Translation gives CAPREGRDYGYTF.

The chain joins TRBV3-1 to TRBJ2-1; TRBD2 agrees at 12 bases. After removal of 1 base from V and 10 bases from J, the junction contained 5 bases not matched to a gene. The CDR3 totals 15 residues. Germline-derived CDR1 and CDR2 are LGHDT and YNNKEL (reference sequence). CDR3 region: CASSQGTSGTEEQFF. The CDR3 DNA sequence: TGTGCCAGCAGCCAAGGGACTAGCGGGACGGAAGAGCAGTTCTTC.

The chain recombines TRBV28 with TRBJ1-5, with 8 bases that match TRBD1. This CDR3 has 14 amino acids. V trimming: 2 bases; J trimming: 6 bases; junction bases outside the gene matches: 3. Germline loops: CDR1 MDHEN, CDR2 SYDVKM. As DNA, the CDR3 is TGTGCCAGCAGTTTACAGGGGGCGGTTCAGCCCCAGCATTTT. This sequence encodes CASSLQGAVQPQHF.

This clonotype has ten or more counts. V usage is TRBV10-2 and J usage is TRBJ2-5; D gene unclear. CDR1 is WSHSY, CDR2 SAAADI, per germline. The CDR3 consists of 11 residues. Between the trimmed V and J ends, which lost 2 bases and 3 bases, there was a span of 1 base. CDR3 bases: TGCGCCAGCAGTGAGGAAGAGACCCAGTACTTC. It specifies CASSEEETQYF.

CDR3 nucleotide sequence: TGCAGTGCGGGGAGGGGCGTTAATGAAAAACTGTTTTTT. Protein sequence: CSAGRGVNEKLFF. V usage is TRBV20-1 and J usage is TRBJ1-4; D might be TRBD1 (5 bases). Trimming removed 6 bases at V and 4 bases at J, with 12 bases between. CDR1 DFQATT and CDR2 SNEGSKA come from the germline V gene (reference sequence). This CDR3 spans 13 amino acids.

This chain joins TRBV7-3 and TRBJ2-1; 10 nucleotides line up with TRBD2. In germline, CDR1 is SGHTA, CDR2 FQGTGA. V lost 5 bases, J lost 2 bases, and 6 bases stayed unmatched. The length of the CDR3 is 16 residues. The CDR3 spells CASSALAGVPYNEQFF. In nucleotides, the CDR3 is TGTGCCAGCAGCGCTCTAGCGGGAGTGCCCTACAATGAGCAGTTCTTC.

The chain uses TRBV20-1 and TRBJ2-1; 13 nucleotides agree with TRBD2. This CDR3 has 14 amino acids. Trimming at V came to 6 bases and at J to 9 bases, leaving 8 bases not matched to a gene. Germline V lookup: CDR1 DFQATT, CDR2 SNEGSKA (reference sequence). The CDR3 is CSATTSGGNSEQFF. In DNA, the CDR3 is TGCAGTGCCACGACTAGCGGGGGGAACAGTGAGCAGTTCTTC.

There are many counts of this clonotype. The CDR3 nucleotides are TGTGCCAGCAGTTTGATATTTTTTTACGGACAAATGTCGAACACTGAAGCTTTCTTT. Translation: CASSLIFFYGQMSNTEAFF. The V call is TRBV6-5, the J call TRBJ1-1; TRBD1 might be the D (5 bases). Between the trimmed V and J ends, which lost 4 bases and 1 base, there was a span of 25 bases. The germline CDR1 and CDR2 sequences are MNHEY and SVGAGI. The CDR3 length is 19 residues.

This clonotype appeared a few times. This chain's CDR3 is CSARARDGNIQYF. In DNA form, the CDR3 reads TGCAGTGCTAGGGCCCGCGATGGGAACATTCAGTACTTC. The chain couples TRBV20-1 to TRBJ2-4; no clear D gene. The CDR3 sequence is 13 residues long. V dropped 3 bases and J dropped 7 bases, with 13 bases sitting between them. Germline V gives CDR1 DFQATT, CDR2 SNEGSKA (reference sequence).

The chain joins TRBV27 to TRBJ2-7, with D perhaps matching TRBD2 (5 bases). The CDR3 has 14 residues. Trimming cost V 8 bases and J 1 base, with 15 bases left between them. Germline CDR1 MNHEY, CDR2 SMNVEV (reference sequence). DNA for the CDR3: TGTGCCAGCGGCCAAATTGGGAGTTCCTACGAGCAGTACTTC. It specifies CASGQIGSSYEQYF.